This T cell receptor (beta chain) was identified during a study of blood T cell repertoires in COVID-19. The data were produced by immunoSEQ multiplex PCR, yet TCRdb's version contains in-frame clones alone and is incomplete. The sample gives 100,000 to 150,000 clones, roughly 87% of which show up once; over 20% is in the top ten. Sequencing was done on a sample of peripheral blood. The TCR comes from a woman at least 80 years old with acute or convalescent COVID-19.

CDR3 coding DNA: TGTGCCAGCAGTTCTAATCCTGACTTCTATGGCTACACCTTC. It is translated as CASSSNPDFYGYTF. The V gene is TRBV6-5, the J gene TRBJ1-2, with D unresolved. V was cut by 4 bases and J by 4 bases, with 13 bases left in between. Germline values: CDR1 MNHEY, CDR2 SVGAGI. The CDR3 spans 14 residues.